These 6 T cell receptor beta chains were all obtained from the same sample, sequenced in a study of glioma-infiltrating T cells after dendritic cell vaccination. Libraries were prepared by immunoSEQ multiplex PCR; TCRdb keeps only in-frame clonotypes and omits some of them. The sample has tens of thousands of clones; over 75% are singletons. Here the sequenced sample was blood, taken before dendritic cell vaccination. All receptors come from a human donor with glioblastoma.

The chain uses TRBV5-1 and TRBJ2-2; a possible D gene is TRBD2 (6 bases). The CDR3 runs 15 residues. Germline CDR1 SGHRS, CDR2 YFSETQ. V lost 1 base to trimming and J lost 1 base, with 8 bases between them. CDR3 sequence reads: CASSLTGRNTGELFF. For the CDR3, the DNA is TGCGCCAGCAGCTTGACCGGGAGGAACACCGGGGAGCTGTTTTTT.

This sequence joins TRBV19 and TRBJ1-6, with 7 bases matching TRBD1. With V trimmed by 9 bases and J by 7 bases, 6 bases remained unmatched. Germline values: CDR1 LNHDA, CDR2 SQIVND (reference sequence). The CDR3 is 13 residues long. CDR3 DNA: TGTGCCAGCGGACAGGTTCGCAATTCACCCCTCCACTTT. Translated, it gives CASGQVRNSPLHF. The full variable domain, in which reference TRBV19 and TRBJ1-6 provide the parts outside the CDR3, is DGGITQSPKYLFRKEGQNVTLSCEQNLNHDAMYWYRQDPGQGLRLIYYSQIVNDFQKGDIAEGYSVSREKKESFPLTVTSAQKNPTAFYLCASGQVRNSPLHFGNGTRLTVT.

The chain carries TRBV2 and TRBJ2-3; D perhaps matches TRBD1 (5 bases). The CDR3 extends over 14 amino acids. Germline CDR1 and CDR2: SNHLY and FYNNEI. V lost 6 bases and J lost 0, with 10 bases in between. CDR3 loop: CASSMTVSTDTQYF. CDR3 DNA sequence: TGTGCCAGCAGCATGACAGTTAGCACAGATACGCAGTATTTT. Based on the CDR3 plus reference TRBV2 and TRBJ2-3, the full variable domain is EPEVTQTPSHQVTQMGQEVILRCVPISNHLYFYWYRQILGQKVEFLVSFYNNEISEKSEIFDDQFSVERPDGSNFTLKIRSTKLEDSAMYFCASSMTVSTDTQYFGPGTRLTVL.

V and J are TRBV2 and TRBJ1-2, with 8 bases lining up with TRBD1. This CDR3 comprises 14 residues. Losses at the gene ends were 6 bases for V and 4 bases for J; bases not matched to a gene: 7. Germline assignment: CDR1 SNHLY and CDR2 FYNNEI. The CDR3 here is CASSLGQVSYGYTF. The CDR3 DNA follows: TGTGCCAGCAGCTTGGGACAGGTTAGCTATGGCTACACCTTC.

The V and J genes are TRBV7-2 and TRBJ1-5; 9 bases are shared with TRBD1. The CDR3 loop spans 16 amino acids. The germline gives CDR1 SGHTA, CDR2 FQGNSA. V gave up 3 bases and J gave up 2 bases; unmatched junction bases: 5. The CDR3 here is CASSLTDRGRNQPQHF. The DNA of the CDR3 is TGTGCCAGCAGCTTGACGGACAGGGGCCGCAATCAGCCCCAGCATTTT.

The chain couples TRBV14 to TRBJ2-1; 8 bases line up with TRBD2. This CDR3 contains 14 residues. Trimming cost V 10 bases and J 7 bases; bases outside gene matches: 12. Germline V lookup: CDR1 SGHDN, CDR2 FVKESK. CDR3 loop: CATRSGGTGNEQFF. For the CDR3, the DNA is TGTGCCACCCGGAGCGGGGGAACGGGGAATGAGCAGTTCTTC. The full variable domain, completed using reference TRBV14 and TRBJ2-1, is EAGVTQFPSHSVIEKGQTVTLRCDPISGHDNLYWYRRVMGKEIKFLLHFVKESKQDESGMPNNRFLAERTGGTYSTLKVQPAELEDSGVYFCATRSGGTGNEQFFGPGTRLTVL.